This TCR beta chain was retrieved from a study of T cell clonotyping in hematopoietic cell transplantation. With 3 bases removed from V and 4 bases from J, the gap between germline ends came to 27 bases. The CDR3 has 18 residues. Germline CDR1 GTSNPN, CDR2 SVGIG (reference sequence). Measured with immunoSEQ multiplex PCR; TCRdb has only the in-frame clones, and not every one. The sample has about 36,000 clones, 80% to 90% seen once. The chain uses TRBV30 and TRBJ2-5, with D tentatively TRBD1 or TRBD2 (7 bases each). This receptor was obtained from a woman in her thirties or forties in good health. Some clones in this sample may be carry-over from other donors' samples. The sequencing input was peripheral blood mononuclear cells. This chain's CDR3 is CAWSPVRGRGLVGETQYF. In nucleotides, the CDR3 is TGTGCCTGGAGCCCAGTAAGGGGGAGGGGGCTGGTGGGAGAGACCCAGTACTTC.